This TCR beta chain was captured in a study of blood T cells in healthy people across ages. Study-wide background: Every two T cells gave about one barcoded beta molecule via template switching. Study-wide points: Leaving the PBMCs unsorted stopped any conclusive comparison of naive versus antigen-experienced cells. Estimates of diversity drawn from one million T cells were considered underestimates.

About this clonotype itself: What it recognizes is unknown.

A sample-barcoded 5' primer and a J-beta primer mix were used in a second PCR of roughly 7 to 11 cycles. Via MiXCR, TCRdb re-called the 5' RACE reads, giving one row per CDR3 protein. The sample consists of about a million distinct CDR3 sequences, roughly half of them appearing once. Drawn from each donor were about 9 milliliters of peripheral blood. The clonotype comes from a woman between 55 and 75 years old in good health. Sequencing used blood.

Here the CDR3 reads CSARPRSYSYNEQFF. CDR3 sequence (DNA): TGCAGTGCTAGACCTCGAAGTTACTCCTACAATGAGCAGTTCTTC. The chain has TRBV20-1 and TRBJ2-1; D is undetermined. Per germline, CDR1 DFQATT and CDR2 SNEGSKA (reference sequence). This CDR3 spans 15 amino acids. Trimming took off 2 bases at V and 0 bases at J, with 11 bases between the two ends.